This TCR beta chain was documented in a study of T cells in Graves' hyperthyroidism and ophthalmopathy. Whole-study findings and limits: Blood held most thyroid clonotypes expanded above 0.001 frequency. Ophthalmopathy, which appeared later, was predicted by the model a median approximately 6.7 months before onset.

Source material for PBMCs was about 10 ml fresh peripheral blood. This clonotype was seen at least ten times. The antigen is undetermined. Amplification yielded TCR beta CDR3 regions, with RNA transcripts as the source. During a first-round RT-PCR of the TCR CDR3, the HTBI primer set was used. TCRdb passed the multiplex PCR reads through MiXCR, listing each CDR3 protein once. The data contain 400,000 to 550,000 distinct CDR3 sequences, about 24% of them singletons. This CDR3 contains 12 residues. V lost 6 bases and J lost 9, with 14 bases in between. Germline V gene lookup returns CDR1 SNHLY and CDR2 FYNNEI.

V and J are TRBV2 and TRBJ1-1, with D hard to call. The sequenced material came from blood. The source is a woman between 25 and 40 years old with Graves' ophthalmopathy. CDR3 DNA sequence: TGTGCCAGCAGACCCGACGACCCAAAAGCTTTCTTT. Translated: CASRPDDPKAFF.